This is a list of T cell receptor beta chains from one sample in a study of vaccination and CD4 T cells after COVID-19. TCRdb recomputed calls from the PCR reads with MiXCR, one row per CDR3 protein. The profile covers about 19,000 distinct CDR3 sequences, with about two fifths appearing a single time and 14% taken by the ten largest. The antigens for these receptors are not known. The sample comprised cultured CD4+ T cells from blood. The receptors here all came from a human donor with COVID-19. Both conserved end residues are part of each CDR3. Fields, in order: D gene, J gene, V gene, clone size, CDR3 protein, CDR3 DNA. The D gene is left open where the match is weak. Clone size is given for some rows only: seen once, a few or many times, or a class if the clone is expanded.

>NA|TRBJ1-3|TRBV11-3|NA
CASRTDVVDRRHSGNTIYF
TGTGCCAGCAGGACGGATGTGGTCGACAGACGACACTCTGGAAACACCATATATTTT
>TRBD1|TRBJ1-6|TRBV15|few
CATSSDRARRGYNSPLHF
TGTGCCACCAGCAGCGACAGGGCGCGGAGGGGCTATAATTCACCCCTCCACTTT
>TRBD2|TRBJ2-7|TRBV18|NA
CASSLQPSGGGVYEQYF
TGTGCCAGCTCACTACAGCCTAGCGGGGGGGGAGTCTACGAGCAGTACTTC
>NA|TRBJ2-2|TRBV6-1|few
CASRNIRDITGELFF
TGTGCCAGCAGAAATATCCGGGACATCACCGGGGAGCTGTTTTTT
>NA|TRBJ1-4|TRBV20-1|NA
CSASGEYDRRNEKLFF
TGCAGTGCTAGTGGAGAATACGACAGGAGAAATGAAAAACTGTTTTTT
>NA|TRBJ1-1|TRBV20-1|few
CSARDHRPNTEAFF
TGCAGTGCTAGAGATCACAGACCGAACACTGAAGCTTTCTTT
>TRBD1|TRBJ1-5|TRBV18|NA
CASSPDRGGNQPQHF
TGTGCCAGCTCACCTGACAGGGGTGGAAATCAGCCCCAGCATTTT
>TRBD1|TRBJ1-2|TRBV6-1|NA
CASRAGGETGYTF
TGTGCCAGCAGAGCAGGGGGCGAAACTGGCTACACCTTC
>NA|TRBJ1-2|TRBV11-2|few
CASSAGTFYGYTF
TGTGCCAGCAGCGCCGGGACGTTCTATGGCTACACCTTC
>NA|TRBJ1-1|TRBV15|few
CATSRDIQLNTEAFF
TGTGCCACCAGCAGAGATATACAACTGAACACTGAAGCTTTCTTT
>TRBD1|TRBJ1-5|TRBV2|medium-sized
CASSEKGAAHNQPQHF
TGTGCCAGCAGTGAAAAGGGGGCGGCTCACAATCAGCCCCAGCATTTT
>TRBD1|TRBJ2-7|TRBV12-3/TRBV12-4|NA
CASSFQRDRVYEQYF
TGTGCCAGCAGTTTTCAACGGGACAGGGTCTACGAGCAGTACTTC
>TRBD1|TRBJ1-1|TRBV18|NA
CASSQTGGTEAFF
TGTGCCAGCTCCCAAACAGGGGGCACTGAAGCTTTCTTT
>TRBD2|TRBJ2-5|TRBV6-1|NA
CASSEWASGGQETQYF
TGTGCCAGCAGTGAATGGGCTAGCGGGGGCCAAGAGACCCAGTACTTC
>NA|TRBJ1-2|TRBV19|NA
CASRMGLTAPNYGYTF
TGTGCCAGTAGGATGGGTCTCACAGCACCCAACTATGGCTACACCTTC
>NA|TRBJ2-5|TRBV6-1|few
CASSQGGTQETQYF
TGTGCCAGCAGTCAGGGCGGGACCCAAGAGACCCAGTACTTC
>NA|TRBJ1-2|TRBV27|few
CASSFRESKVGGYTF
TGTGCCAGCAGTTTCAGGGAGTCCAAGGTGGGGGGCTACACCTTC
>TRBD2|TRBJ2-3|TRBV7-9|NA
CASSSFLAGVTPDTQYF
TGTGCCAGCAGCTCATTCCTAGCGGGGGTTACCCCAGATACGCAGTATTTT
>TRBD1|TRBJ2-7|TRBV19|once
CASSKGQGADEQYF
TGTGCCAGTAGCAAAGGACAGGGGGCGGACGAGCAGTACTTC
>NA|TRBJ1-2|TRBV2|NA
CASSEGDNYGYTF
TGTGCCAGCAGTGAGGGGGACAACTATGGCTACACCTTC
>NA|TRBJ1-2|TRBV20-1|few
CSAPGAAGYTF
TGCAGTGCCCCCGGAGCGGCTGGCTACACCTTC
>TRBD2|TRBJ2-1|TRBV6-1|NA
CASSTSGGALGYNEQFF
TGTGCCAGCAGTACTAGCGGGGGGGCCCTAGGGTACAATGAGCAGTTCTTC
>NA|TRBJ1-3|TRBV7-6|NA
CASSLALQGSGNTIYF
TGTGCCAGCAGCTTAGCGCTACAGGGCTCTGGAAACACCATATATTTT
>TRBD1|TRBJ1-3|TRBV6-1|NA
CASTQGQGEPNGNTIYF
TGTGCCAGCACCCAAGGACAGGGGGAACCAAATGGAAACACCATATATTTT
>NA|TRBJ2-7|TRBV4-2|NA
CASSPQGNEQYF
TGTGCCAGCAGCCCACAGGGAAACGAGCAGTACTTC
>TRBD1|TRBJ1-2|TRBV27|medium-sized
CASSKDRDSGYTF
TGTGCCAGCAGTAAGGACAGGGACAGTGGCTACACCTTC
>NA|TRBJ2-7|TRBV9|NA
CASSVGLVGSYEQYF
TGTGCCAGCAGCGTAGGGCTAGTCGGCTCCTACGAGCAGTACTTC
>NA|TRBJ1-5|TRBV6-2/TRBV6-3|NA
CASSYSMTAWANRPQHF
TGTGCCAGCAGTTACTCTATGACAGCTTGGGCTAATCGGCCCCAGCATTTT
>NA|TRBJ2-3|TRBV11-2|NA
CASSLRRIGDAQYF
TGTGCCAGCAGCTTGCGAAGAATAGGGGATGCGCAGTATTTT
>NA|TRBJ1-1|TRBV27|NA
CASSLGQAYTEAFF
TGTGCCAGCAGTTTAGGGCAGGCCTACACTGAAGCTTTCTTT
>NA|TRBJ2-5|TRBV2|NA
CASSRLYSLETQYF
TGTGCCAGCAGTCGGCTCTATTCTCTTGAGACCCAGTACTTC
>NA|TRBJ1-5|TRBV5-4|few
CASSLEGRQPQHF
TGTGCCAGCAGCTTGGAGGGCCGGCAGCCCCAGCATTTT
>NA|TRBJ1-5|TRBV6-5|NA
CASSYLGQPQHF
TGTGCCAGCAGTTACCTGGGTCAGCCCCAGCATTTT
>NA|TRBJ1-5|TRBV20-1|NA
CSAEVQGANQPQHF
TGCAGTGCTGAAGTTCAGGGTGCCAATCAGCCCCAGCATTTT
>TRBD1|TRBJ1-2|TRBV11-3|few
CASKQGTAGYGYTF
TGTGCCAGCAAACAGGGGACAGCGGGCTATGGCTACACCTTC
>NA|TRBJ1-2|TRBV30|NA
CAWSPVNYGYTF
TGTGCCTGGAGTCCCGTCAACTATGGCTACACCTTC
>TRBD2|TRBJ2-7|TRBV11-1|NA
CASSSSLTGTSGNYEQYF
TGTGCCAGCAGCTCATCACTCACCGGGACTAGCGGAAACTACGAGCAGTACTTC
>NA|TRBJ1-2|TRBV6-1|NA
CASTPGRDYGYTF
TGTGCCAGCACCCCTGGTCGGGACTATGGCTACACCTTC
>NA|TRBJ2-1|TRBV11-1|few
CASSFRGLSVHNEQFF
TGTGCCAGCAGCTTTCGGGGACTCTCCGTCCACAATGAGCAGTTCTTC
>NA|TRBJ1-6|TRBV7-2|few
CASSLGRAGEAPLHF
TGTGCCAGCAGCTTAGGAAGGGCGGGGGAGGCACCCCTCCACTTT
>TRBD2|TRBJ2-3|TRBV14|NA
CASSPTSPRTSGSYTDTQYF
TGTGCCAGCAGCCCCACGAGCCCCAGGACTAGCGGGTCATACACAGATACGCAGTATTTT
>TRBD1|TRBJ1-4|TRBV28|few
CASRVGQAGGEKLFF
TGTGCCAGCAGGGTCGGACAGGCCGGGGGTGAAAAACTGTTTTTT
>TRBD1|TRBJ2-7|TRBV2|few
CASYDRGQSYEQYF
TGTGCCAGCTATGACAGGGGTCAATCCTACGAGCAGTACTTC
>NA|TRBJ2-5|TRBV4-2|NA
CASSQGGAGETQYF
TGTGCCAGCAGCCAAGGTGGGGCCGGTGAGACCCAGTACTTC
>TRBD1|TRBJ1-6|TRBV6-5|few
CASSYSGQALGNSPLHF
TGTGCCAGCAGTTACTCAGGACAGGCCCTCGGTAATTCACCCCTCCACTTT